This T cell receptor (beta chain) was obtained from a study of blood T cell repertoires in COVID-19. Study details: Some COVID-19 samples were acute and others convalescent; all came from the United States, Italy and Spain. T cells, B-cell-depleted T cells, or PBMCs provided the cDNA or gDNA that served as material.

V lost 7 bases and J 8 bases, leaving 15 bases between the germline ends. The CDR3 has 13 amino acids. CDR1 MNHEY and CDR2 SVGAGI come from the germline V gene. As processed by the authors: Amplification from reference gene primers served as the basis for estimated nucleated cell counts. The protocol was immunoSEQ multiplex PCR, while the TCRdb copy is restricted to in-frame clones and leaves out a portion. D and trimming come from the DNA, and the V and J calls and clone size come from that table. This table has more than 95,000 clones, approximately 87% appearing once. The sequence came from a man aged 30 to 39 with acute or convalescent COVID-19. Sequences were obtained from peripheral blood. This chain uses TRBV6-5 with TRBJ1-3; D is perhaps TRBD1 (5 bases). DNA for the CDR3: TGTGCCAGCACCGACCCACGGGGGTACACCATATATTTT. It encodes CASTDPRGYTIYF.